Below, one T cell receptor (beta chain) is given with its context. Its specificity is unknown. This entry is derived from a study of T-cell reconstitution after alpha-beta-depleted transplantation in children. Study outcomes and limitations: Among T cells one year after transplant, newly produced cells accounted for most counts and diversity.

Unique molecular identifiers featured in how the TCRbeta library was prepared. A single record per CDR3 protein comes from TCRdb applying MiXCR to the PCR reads. The sample records 600,000 or so distinct CDR3 sequences, under 30% being singletons. Trimming stripped 6 bases from V and 3 bases from J, with 14 bases between. The CDR3 totals 14 residues. The origin of this receptor is a boy under three years old who had a stem cell transplant for acute myeloid leukemia, so the T cells may come from the graft donor. The V gene is TRBV12-3 or TRBV12-4, the J gene TRBJ1-2; tentatively, D is TRBD1 (5 bases). The sample consisted of PBMCs, mostly from graft donor cells, taken 360 days after TCRalphabeta/CD19-depleted stem cell transplant. The CDR3 DNA is TGTGCCAGCAGCCCCCCTGGGGCAGACTATGGCTACACCTTC. Residues: CASSPPGADYGYTF.